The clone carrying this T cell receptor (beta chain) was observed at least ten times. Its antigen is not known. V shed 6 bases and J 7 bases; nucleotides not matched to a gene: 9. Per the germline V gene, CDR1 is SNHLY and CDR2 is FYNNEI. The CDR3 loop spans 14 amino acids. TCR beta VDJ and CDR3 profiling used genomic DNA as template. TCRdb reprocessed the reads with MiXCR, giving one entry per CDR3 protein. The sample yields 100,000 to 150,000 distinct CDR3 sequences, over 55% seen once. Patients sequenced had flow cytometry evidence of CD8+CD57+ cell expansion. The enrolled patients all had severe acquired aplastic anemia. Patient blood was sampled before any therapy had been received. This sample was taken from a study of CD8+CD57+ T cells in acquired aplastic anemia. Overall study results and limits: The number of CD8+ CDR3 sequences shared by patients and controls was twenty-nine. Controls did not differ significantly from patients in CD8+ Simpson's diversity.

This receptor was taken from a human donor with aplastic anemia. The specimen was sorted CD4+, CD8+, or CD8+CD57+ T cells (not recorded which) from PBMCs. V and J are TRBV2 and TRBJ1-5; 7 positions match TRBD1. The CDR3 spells CASRTRGSGQPQHF. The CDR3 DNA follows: TGTGCCAGCAGGACCAGGGGGTCGGGACAGCCCCAGCATTTT.